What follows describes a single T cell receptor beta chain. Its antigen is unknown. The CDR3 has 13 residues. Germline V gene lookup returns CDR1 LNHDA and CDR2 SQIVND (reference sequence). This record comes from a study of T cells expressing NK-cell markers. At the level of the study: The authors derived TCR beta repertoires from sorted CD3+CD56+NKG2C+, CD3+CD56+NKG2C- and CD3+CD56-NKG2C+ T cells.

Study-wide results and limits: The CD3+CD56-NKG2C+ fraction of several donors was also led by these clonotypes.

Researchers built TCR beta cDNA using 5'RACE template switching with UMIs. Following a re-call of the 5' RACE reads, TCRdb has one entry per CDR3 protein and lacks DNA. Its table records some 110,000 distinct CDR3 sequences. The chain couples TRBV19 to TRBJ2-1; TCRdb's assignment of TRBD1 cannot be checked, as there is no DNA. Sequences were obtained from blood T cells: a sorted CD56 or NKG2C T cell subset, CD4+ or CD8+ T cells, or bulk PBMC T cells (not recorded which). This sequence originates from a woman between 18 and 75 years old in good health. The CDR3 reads CASNRVFGQEQFF.